This entry concerns a single TCR beta chain. The antigen is not known. Germline is not matched at one junction end, which may reflect a read error. The data belong to a study of CD8+CD57+ T cells in acquired aplastic anemia. The wider study: Sorted CD4+ and CD8+ cells gave a mean 3.2 ug DNA, range roughly 0.2 to 27.4 ug. Healthy donors gave about 10 million reads on average for CD4+ cells. Study-wide findings and caveats: Patients and controls shared nearly 30 CD8+ CDR3 sequences, highly expressed in patients. CD8+ Simpson's diversity in patients was not significantly different from that in controls.

Both TCR beta VDJ combination and CDR3 sequence profiling were carried out. Genomic DNA was the template for this profiling. TCRdb fed the reads into MiXCR, producing one record per CDR3 protein. The sample contains 400,000 to 450,000 distinct CDR3 sequences, under 80% of which appear only once. The receptor was isolated from a human donor in good health, serving as a control. The sequencing input was sorted CD4+, CD8+, or CD8+CD57+ T cells (not recorded which) from PBMCs.

The CDR3 protein is CASSRGRGSRAEDFF. For the CDR3, the DNA is TGTGCCAGCAGCAGGGGAAGGGGAAGCAGGGCTGAAGATTTCTTT. The rearrangement joins TRBV7-2 to TRBJ1-1, with D tentatively TRBD1 (5 bases). CDR3 length: 15 residues. CDR1 SGHTA and CDR2 FQGNSA come from the germline V gene.